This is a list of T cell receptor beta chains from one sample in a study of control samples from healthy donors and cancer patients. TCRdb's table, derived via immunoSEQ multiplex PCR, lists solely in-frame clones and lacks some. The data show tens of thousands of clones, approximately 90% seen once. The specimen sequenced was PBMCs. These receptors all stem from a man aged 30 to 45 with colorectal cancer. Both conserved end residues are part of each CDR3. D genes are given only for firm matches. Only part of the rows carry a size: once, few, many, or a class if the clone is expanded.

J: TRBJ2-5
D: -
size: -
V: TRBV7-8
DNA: TGTGCCAGCAGCTTACCGGGACTCAAAGAGACCCAGTACTTC
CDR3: CASSLPGLKETQYF

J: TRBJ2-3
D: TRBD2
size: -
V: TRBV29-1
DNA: TGCAGCGTTGAAAACGGACTAGCGGGACGCACAGATACGCAGTATTTT
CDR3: CSVENGLAGRTDTQYF

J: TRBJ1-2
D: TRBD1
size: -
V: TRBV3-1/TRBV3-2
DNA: TGTGCCAGCAGCCGCGGGGACAGCACGTTAAACTATGGCTACACCTTC
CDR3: CASSRGDSTLNYGYTF

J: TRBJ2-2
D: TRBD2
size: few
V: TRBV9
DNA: TGTGCCAGCAGCGTTAGCGGGGGGGGTAACACCGGGGAGCTGTTTTTT
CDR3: CASSVSGGGNTGELFF

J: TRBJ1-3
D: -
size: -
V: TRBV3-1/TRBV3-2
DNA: TGTGCCAGCAGCCAAGAGTCTTTGGCGAGACTCTCTGGAAACACCATATATTTT
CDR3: CASSQESLARLSGNTIYF

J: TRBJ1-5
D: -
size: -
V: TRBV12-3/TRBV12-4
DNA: TGTGCCAGCAGTTTAGCGGGGAATCAGCCCCAGCATTTT
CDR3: CASSLAGNQPQHF

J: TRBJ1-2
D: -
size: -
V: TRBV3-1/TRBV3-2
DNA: TGTGCCAGCAGCCAATCCGGGGTGGCGGACTATGGCTACACCTTC
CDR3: CASSQSGVADYGYTF

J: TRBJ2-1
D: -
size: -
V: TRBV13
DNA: TGTGCCAGCAGCTTTGCATTAGGGGATGAGCAGTTCTTC
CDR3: CASSFALGDEQFF

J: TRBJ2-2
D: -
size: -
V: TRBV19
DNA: TGTGCCAGTAGTATAGGCCAGTCGAGGTCCGGGGAGCTGTTTTTT
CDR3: CASSIGQSRSGELFF

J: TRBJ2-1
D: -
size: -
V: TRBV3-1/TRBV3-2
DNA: TGTGCCAGCAGCCATTCTCCTTGGCGGTCGGAAAAATACAATGAGCAGTTCTTC
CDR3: CASSHSPWRSEKYNEQFF

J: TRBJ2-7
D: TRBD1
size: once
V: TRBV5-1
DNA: TGCGCCAGCAGCTTACAGCCGGGACAGCCCTACGAGCAGTACTTC
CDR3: CASSLQPGQPYEQYF

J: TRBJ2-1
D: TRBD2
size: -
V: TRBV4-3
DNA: TGCGCCAGCAGCCCCCTAGCGGGGGGATACGGTGAGCAGTTCTTC
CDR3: CASSPLAGGYGEQFF

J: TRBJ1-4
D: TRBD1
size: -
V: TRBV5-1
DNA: TGCGCCAGCAGCCGGGGGACAGTTAATGAAAAACTGTTTTTT
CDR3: CASSRGTVNEKLFF

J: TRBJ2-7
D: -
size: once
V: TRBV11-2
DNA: TGTGCCAGCACGGCGGGGGCATACGAGCAGTACTTC
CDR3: CASTAGAYEQYF

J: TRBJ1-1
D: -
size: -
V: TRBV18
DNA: TGTGCCAGCTCACCACAGGCCAGGGTGATTATCACTGAAGCTTTCTTT
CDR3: CASSPQARVIITEAFF

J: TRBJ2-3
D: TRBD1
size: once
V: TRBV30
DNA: TGTGCCTGGAGTGTCGTTCCAGGGGGCGCGACAGATACGCAGTATTTT
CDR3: CAWSVVPGGATDTQYF

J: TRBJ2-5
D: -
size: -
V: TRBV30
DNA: TGTGCCTGGAGTCCCTGGGAGGGGGCGGATGAGACCCAGTACTTC
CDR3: CAWSPWEGADETQYF

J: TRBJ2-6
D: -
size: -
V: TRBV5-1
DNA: TGCGCCAGCAGCTTTAGGGGTTCTGGGGCCAACGTCCTGACTTTC
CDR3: CASSFRGSGANVLTF

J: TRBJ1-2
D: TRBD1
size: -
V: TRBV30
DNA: TGTGCCTCTCAGGGGGATCCCTCCTATGGCTACACCTTC
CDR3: CASQGDPSYGYTF

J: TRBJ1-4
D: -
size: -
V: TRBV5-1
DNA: TGCGCCAGCAGCTTGGCCACTTCAACTAATGAAAAACTGTTTTTT
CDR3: CASSLATSTNEKLFF

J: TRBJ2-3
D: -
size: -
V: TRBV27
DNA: TGTGCCAGCAAGGGAGGATACGGGGGCCGTACAGATACGCAGTATTTT
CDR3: CASKGGYGGRTDTQYF